These T cell receptor beta chains were read from a single sample in a study of T cell responses to AZD1222 COVID-19 vaccine. TCRdb's table, derived via immunoSEQ multiplex PCR, lists solely in-frame clones and lacks some. This repertoire shows more than 85,000 clones, 87% found once; its top ten account for about 3%. The sample was peripheral blood, taken on day 0 of AZD1222 vaccination. The receptors derive from an adult in good health. Each CDR3 is given with its conserved first and last residue. D genes are given only for firm matches. The size of a clone is reported for some rows only, either as once, few or many, or as a class for expanded clones.

cdr3_length,v_call,clone_size,j_call,d_call,cdr3_nt,cdr3_aa
16,TRBV18,.,TRBJ1-2,TRBD1,TGTGCCAGCTCACCACCGCAAGGACAGGGGGCAAATGGCTACACCTTC,CASSPPQGQGANGYTF
14,TRBV19,.,TRBJ1-1,.,TGTGCCAGTAGTATACCGGGACAGAACACTGAAGCTTTCTTT,CASSIPGQNTEAFF
17,TRBV7-9,.,TRBJ2-2,TRBD1,TGTGCCAGCACCCCGGTAGGGGCAGGGGGCATCACCGGGGAGCTGTTTTTT,CASTPVGAGGITGELFF
15,TRBV7-2,.,TRBJ1-2,TRBD1,TGTGCCAGCAGCCTCCAACCACAGGGGACCTATGGCTACACCTTC,CASSLQPQGTYGYTF
14,TRBV6-5,.,TRBJ2-3,.,TGTGCCAGCAGTAGATCGAGGGGGATAGATACGCAGTATTTT,CASSRSRGIDTQYF
14,TRBV7-9,once,TRBJ1-1,.,TGTGCCAGCATAGAATGGCGTCGGAACACTGAAGCTTTCTTT,CASIEWRRNTEAFF
13,TRBV19,.,TRBJ1-3,.,TGTGCCAGTAGTATAGCCGGTCGAAACACCATATATTTT,CASSIAGRNTIYF
14,TRBV3-1/TRBV3-2,.,TRBJ2-1,.,TGTGCCAGCAGCCAACGGGCTAAGGTGAATGAGCAGTTCTTC,CASSQRAKVNEQFF
15,TRBV7-9,.,TRBJ2-2,.,TGTGCCAGCAGCTTACCCGGGACCTACACCGGGGAGCTGTTTTTT,CASSLPGTYTGELFF
15,TRBV27,.,TRBJ2-7,.,TGTGCCAGCAGTTTATTCTCCGGGACATCCTACGAGCAGTACTTC,CASSLFSGTSYEQYF
14,TRBV19,.,TRBJ1-1,.,TGTGCCAGTAGTATGCTTGGAGGGAACACTGAAGCTTTCTTT,CASSMLGGNTEAFF
12,TRBV7-9,.,TRBJ1-2,.,TGTGCCAGCAGCCGGACAGAATATGGCTACACCTTC,CASSRTEYGYTF
14,TRBV19,few,TRBJ1-5,.,TGTGCCACTCTAGGACAGTATAGCAATCAGCCCCAGCATTTT,CATLGQYSNQPQHF
14,TRBV7-2,.,TRBJ1-1,.,TGTGCCAGCAGCGCCAGAACAGGGAACACTGAAGCTTTCTTT,CASSARTGNTEAFF
14,TRBV11-2,.,TRBJ1-6,.,TGTGCCAGCAGCTTAAGGGGGAGGGATTCACCCCTCCACTTT,CASSLRGRDSPLHF
15,TRBV4-2,.,TRBJ2-7,TRBD2,TGTGCCAGCAGCCAAGGGGCTAGCGGGGTCTACGAGCAGTACTTC,CASSQGASGVYEQYF
14,TRBV4-2,.,TRBJ1-6,.,TGTGCCAGCAGCCAAGGTCAGGCTAGATCACCCCTCCACTTT,CASSQGQARSPLHF
14,TRBV5-1,.,TRBJ1-3,.,TGCGCCAGCAGCTTAGGGAGCTCTGGAAACACCATATATTTT,CASSLGSSGNTIYF
14,TRBV15,.,TRBJ1-1,TRBD1,TGTGCCACCAGCAGAGGGGCAGGGGGGACTGAAGCTTTCTTT,CATSRGAGGTEAFF
15,TRBV9,.,TRBJ1-2,TRBD1,TGTGCCAGCAGCGTAGCTACGACAGGGGGCAATGGCTACACCTTC,CASSVATTGGNGYTF
15,TRBV11-3,.,TRBJ1-1,TRBD1,TGTGCCAGCAGCTTGTCATCCAGGGGGCTCACTGAAGCTTTCTTT,CASSLSSRGLTEAFF
18,TRBV12-5,.,TRBJ2-2,.,TGTGCTAGTGGTTTGAACCCCCTGGGCAGCCAGAACACCGGGGAGCTGTTTTTT,CASGLNPLGSQNTGELFF
15,TRBV5-1,.,TRBJ2-3,TRBD2,TGCGCCAGCAGCTTAGCGGGGGGTCCCATAATAGAGCAGTATTTT,CASSLAGGPIIEQYF
13,TRBV18,.,TRBJ1-4,.,TGTGCCAGCTCACCGACAGTTAATGAAAAACTGTTTTTT,CASSPTVNEKLFF
16,TRBV21-1,.,TRBJ1-1,.,TGTGCCAGCAGCACTCCACGGACAGGGGTGGACACTGAAGCTTTCTTT,CASSTPRTGVDTEAFF
14,TRBV11-3,.,TRBJ2-7,.,TGTGCCAGCAGCTTATATGGCAGGGCGGGCGAGCAGTACTTC,CASSLYGRAGEQYF
15,TRBV6-5,.,TRBJ1-2,TRBD1,TGTGCCAGCAGAGGGACAGGCGACTACTACTATGGCTACACCTTC,CASRGTGDYYYGYTF
16,TRBV5-4,.,TRBJ2-5,TRBD2,TGTGCCAGCAGCTTGGCGGTAGCGGGGGTACGGGAGACCCAGTACTTC,CASSLAVAGVRETQYF
13,TRBV6-5,.,TRBJ2-7,.,TGTGCCAGCAGAGGAGGGGGAACCTACGAGCAGTACTTC,CASRGGGTYEQYF
14,TRBV29-1,.,TRBJ2-5,.,TGCAGCGTTGAGTCTGTTTTCAAAGTGGAGACCCAGTACTTC,CSVESVFKVETQYF
15,TRBV27,once,TRBJ2-1,.,TGTGCCAGCAGCCCAGGGGTTCGCCCCTACAATGAGCAGTTCTTC,CASSPGVRPYNEQFF
14,TRBV9,.,TRBJ2-2,.,TGTGCCAGCAGCGTAGTGACGGACACCGGGGAGCTGTTTTTT,CASSVVTDTGELFF
13,TRBV4-2,.,TRBJ2-7,.,TGTGCCAGCAGCCAAGGCGGCGCCTACGAGCAGTACTTC,CASSQGGAYEQYF
15,TRBV15,.,TRBJ2-4,TRBD1,TGTGCCACCAGCGCCCTTGGGGACAGGGGAAACATTCAGTACTTC,CATSALGDRGNIQYF
15,TRBV28,.,TRBJ2-7,TRBD1,TGTGCCAGCAGACGCCTAGGGACAGGGGTCCCCCAAGAGTACTTC,CASRRLGTGVPQEYF
15,TRBV7-8,once,TRBJ1-5,.,TGTGCCAGCAGCTTAGTTGGCACTAGCAATCAGCCCCAGCATTTT,CASSLVGTSNQPQHF
17,TRBV19,.,TRBJ1-1,TRBD1,TGTGCCAGTAGTATCGGTCGCGGACAGGCCATGAACACTGAAGCTTTCTTT,CASSIGRGQAMNTEAFF
14,TRBV6-6,.,TRBJ1-3,.,TGTGCCAGCAGAACACAGGGATCTGGAAACACCATATATTTT,CASRTQGSGNTIYF
13,TRBV29-1,.,TRBJ2-1,TRBD1,TGCAGCTTCGGACAGGGTGGGTACAATGAGCAGTTCTTC,CSFGQGGYNEQFF
14,TRBV10-3,.,TRBJ2-1,.,TGTGCCATCAGTGAGCAGGGGTCTTGGAATGAGCAGTTCTTC,CAISEQGSWNEQFF
14,TRBV19,.,TRBJ2-2,.,TGTGCCAGTAGTATAGGAGGGACCTGGGGGGAGCTGTTTTTT,CASSIGGTWGELFF
16,TRBV4-1,.,TRBJ2-5,.,TGCGCCAGCAGCCAAGATAATGGGTTTAGGGGAGAGACCCAGTACTTC,CASSQDNGFRGETQYF
13,TRBV6-5,.,TRBJ2-7,TRBD1,TGTGCCAGCAGCCGAGGGCAGGGGGAAGAGCAGTACTTC,CASSRGQGEEQYF
15,TRBV11-1,.,TRBJ2-2,.,TGTGCCAGCAGCTTATCTGGGCAGGGCACCGGGGAGCTGTTTTTT,CASSLSGQGTGELFF
14,TRBV19,.,TRBJ2-2,.,TGTGCCAGCTTCGGGCGTACGAACACCGGGGAGCTGTTTTTT,CASFGRTNTGELFF
15,TRBV19,.,TRBJ1-3,.,TGTGCCAGTAGTCCCTCGACAGGAGCTGGAAACACCATATATTTT,CASSPSTGAGNTIYF
18,TRBV15,.,TRBJ1-4,.,TGTGCCACCAGCAGAGATTCCCGGGGGCAGCGGGTTAATGAAAAACTGTTTTTT,CATSRDSRGQRVNEKLFF